This T cell receptor beta chain emerged from a study of beta chain features in type 1 diabetes. Whole-study context: Age and gender were similar between patients and healthy donors, as were cell yields.

Of note for this clone: Its antigen is currently unknown.

Reverse transcription of all isolated RNA meant that expressed TCRB transcripts were sequenced. The data were produced by immunoSEQ multiplex PCR, yet TCRdb's version contains in-frame clones alone and is incomplete. In the table there are a few hundred thousand clones, about 13% of which are singletons. Study-level findings and limits: In all four CD4+ subsets, TCRB CDR3 length was significantly, moderately reduced in type 1 diabetes. Diminished insertions and augmented deletions at VDJ junctions characterized type 1 diabetes patients.

This receptor was taken from a young woman with type 1 diabetes. The source material was naive CD4+ T cells from blood.

The CDR3 DNA sequence: TGTGCCAGCAGCGCTGGACAGCTACCCACAGATACGCAGTATTTT. Amino acid sequence: CASSAGQLPTDTQYF. The chain couples TRBV9 to TRBJ2-3, with D possibly being TRBD1 (6 bases). This CDR3 has 15 amino acids. V shed 3 bases and J shed 2 bases, with 13 bases lying between them. Germline CDR1 is SGDLS and CDR2 is YYNGEE.